This TCR beta chain was obtained from a study of blood T cell repertoires in COVID-19. At the level of the study: The samples span acute and convalescent COVID-19 from the United States, Italy and Spain. Sources were T cells, B-cell-depleted T cells, or PBMCs; the material itself was cDNA or gDNA.

In the original processing: Amplified reference gene primers provided the basis for estimating nucleated cell counts. The protocol was immunoSEQ multiplex PCR, while the TCRdb copy is restricted to in-frame clones and leaves out a portion. The V and J calls and clone size come from that table; D and trimming were worked out from the DNA. The sample includes more than 300,000 clones, around 82% of them seen just once. A single count supports this clone. The CDR3 runs to 13 residues. Trimming took off 3 bases at V and 2 bases at J, with 6 bases between the two ends. CDR1 and CDR2 (germline): LGHDT, YNNKEL (reference sequence).

The sequence came from a woman aged 50 to 60 with acute or convalescent COVID-19. The chain employs TRBV3-1 (or the pseudogene TRBV3-2) and TRBJ2-3, with unresolved D. Sequenced material: peripheral blood. CDR3 residues: CASSHLNTDTQYF. The CDR3 DNA sequence: TGTGCCAGCAGCCATTTAAACACAGATACGCAGTATTTT.